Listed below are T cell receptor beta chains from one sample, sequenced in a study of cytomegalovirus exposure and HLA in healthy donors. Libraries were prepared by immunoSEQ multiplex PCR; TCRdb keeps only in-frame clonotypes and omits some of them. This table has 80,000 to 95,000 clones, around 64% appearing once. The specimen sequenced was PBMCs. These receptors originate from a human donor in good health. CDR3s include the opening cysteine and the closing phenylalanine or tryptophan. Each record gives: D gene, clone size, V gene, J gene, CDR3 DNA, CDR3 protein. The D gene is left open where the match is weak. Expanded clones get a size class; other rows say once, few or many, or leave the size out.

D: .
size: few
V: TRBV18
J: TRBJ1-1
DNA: TGTGCCAGCTCCCAGGGAAAAGAAGCTTTCTTT
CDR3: CASSQGKEAFF

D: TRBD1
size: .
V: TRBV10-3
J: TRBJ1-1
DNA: TGTGCCATCAGTGGTCTACCCACCGGGACAGGCAGCACTGAAGCTTTCTTT
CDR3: CAISGLPTGTGSTEAFF

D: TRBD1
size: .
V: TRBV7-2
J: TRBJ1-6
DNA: TGTGCCAGCAGCTTTACAGGGGAGTGGGGATCACCCCTCCACTTT
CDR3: CASSFTGEWGSPLHF

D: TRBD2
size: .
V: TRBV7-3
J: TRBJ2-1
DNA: TGTGCCAGCAGCTTAAGTAGCGGGGGGTACAATGAGCAGTTCTTC
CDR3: CASSLSSGGYNEQFF

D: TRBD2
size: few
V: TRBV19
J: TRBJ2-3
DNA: TGTGCCAGTAGCCCGCGGGGGGGAGGAGATACGCAGTATTTT
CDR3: CASSPRGGGDTQYF

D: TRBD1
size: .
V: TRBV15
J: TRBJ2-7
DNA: TGTGCCACCTCCACAGGGGCGACCTACGAGCAGTACTTC
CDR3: CATSTGATYEQYF

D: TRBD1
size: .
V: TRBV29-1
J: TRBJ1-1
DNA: TGCAGCTCGTACAGGGGCACTGAAGCTTTCTTT
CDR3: CSSYRGTEAFF

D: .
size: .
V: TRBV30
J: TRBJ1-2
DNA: TGTGCCTGGAGTGTAAGTGGTGTGCCGAGCTGGGGCTACACCTTC
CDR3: CAWSVSGVPSWGYTF

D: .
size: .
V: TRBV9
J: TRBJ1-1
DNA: TGTGCCAGCAGCGTTGGGTTGACAGTGAACACTGAAGCTTTCTTT
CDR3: CASSVGLTVNTEAFF

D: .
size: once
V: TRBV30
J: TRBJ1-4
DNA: TGTGCCTGGAGTGTACGGTCAGAAAAACTGTTTTTT
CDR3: CAWSVRSEKLFF

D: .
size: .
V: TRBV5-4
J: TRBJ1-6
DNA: TGTGCCAGCAGCTTGGTACAGCAGAATTCACCCCTCCACTTT
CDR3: CASSLVQQNSPLHF

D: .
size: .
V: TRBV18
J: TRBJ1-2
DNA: TGTGCCAGCTCACCCCAATGGGCGCCACCTCGACATGGCTACACCTTC
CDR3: CASSPQWAPPRHGYTF

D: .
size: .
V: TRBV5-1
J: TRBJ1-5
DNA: TGCGCCAGCAGCTTGACGGTGGGCAATCAGCCCCAGCATTTT
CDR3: CASSLTVGNQPQHF

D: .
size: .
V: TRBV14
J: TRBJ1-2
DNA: TGTGCCAGCAGCCAAGAAGCAGCGCGAGACTATGGCTACACCTTC
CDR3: CASSQEAARDYGYTF

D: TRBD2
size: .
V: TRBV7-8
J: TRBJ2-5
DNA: TGTGCCAGCAGCCGGGGGGGGCGAGGCTACGAGACCCAGTACTTC
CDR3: CASSRGGRGYETQYF

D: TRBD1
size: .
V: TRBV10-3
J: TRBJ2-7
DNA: TGTGCCATCAGTGAGTCGACAGGGGTTCAGTACTTC
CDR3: CAISESTGVQYF

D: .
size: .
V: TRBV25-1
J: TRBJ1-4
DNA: TGTGCCAGCAGTCCGGGGGTCACCGGAAAACTGTTTTTT
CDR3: CASSPGVTGKLFF

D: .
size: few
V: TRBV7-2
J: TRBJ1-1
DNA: TGTGCCAGCAGCGCAGAGGGCAGACTAATGAACACTGAAGCTTTCTTT
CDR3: CASSAEGRLMNTEAFF

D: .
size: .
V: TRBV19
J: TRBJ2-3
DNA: TGTGCCAGTAGCCGGACATTTGGGGAAGATACGCAGTATTTT
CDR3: CASSRTFGEDTQYF

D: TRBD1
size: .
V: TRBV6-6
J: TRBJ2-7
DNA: TGTGCCAGCAGTTACTCTCGACAGGGGGCGCCCCACGAGCAGTACTTC
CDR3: CASSYSRQGAPHEQYF

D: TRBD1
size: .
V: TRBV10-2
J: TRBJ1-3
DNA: TGCGCCAGCAGTAGGGGGCTCGACGGAAACACCATATATTTT
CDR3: CASSRGLDGNTIYF

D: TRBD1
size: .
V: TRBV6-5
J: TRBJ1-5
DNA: TGTGCCAGCAGTTACTCTCGACAGGGTGGTCAGCCCCAGCATTTT
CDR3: CASSYSRQGGQPQHF

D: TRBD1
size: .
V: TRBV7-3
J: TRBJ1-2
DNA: TGTGCCAGCAGCTTAAATCCGGGACAGGGGGCAATTGGCTACACCTTC
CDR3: CASSLNPGQGAIGYTF

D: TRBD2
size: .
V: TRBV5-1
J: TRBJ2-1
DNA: TGCGCCAGCAGCTCAATAGCGGGCCAACTCTACAATGAGCAGTTCTTC
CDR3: CASSSIAGQLYNEQFF

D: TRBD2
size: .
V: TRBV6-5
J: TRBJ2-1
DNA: TGTGCCAGCGCGGGGGGGCTTGAGCAGTTCTTC
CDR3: CASAGGLEQFF

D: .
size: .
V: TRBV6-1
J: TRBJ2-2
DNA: TGTGCCAGCACCTGGTCGGGGACCGGGGAGCTGTTTTTT
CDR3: CASTWSGTGELFF

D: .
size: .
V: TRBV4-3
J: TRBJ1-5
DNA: TGCGCCAGCAGCCAAGGAAGGGGTGGCCAGCCCCAGCATTTT
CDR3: CASSQGRGGQPQHF

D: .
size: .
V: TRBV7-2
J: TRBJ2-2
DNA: TGTGCCAGCAGCTTACCGACCGCGGTGTTGAGCACCGGGGAGCTGTTTTTT
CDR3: CASSLPTAVLSTGELFF

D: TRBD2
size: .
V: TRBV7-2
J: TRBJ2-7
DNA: TGTGCCAGCAGCTCTAGCGGGGGGAGCTCCTACGAGCAGTACTTC
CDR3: CASSSSGGSSYEQYF

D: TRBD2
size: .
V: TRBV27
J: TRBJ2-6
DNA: TGTGCCAGCAAGATGAACGGGGGGGCCTCTGGGGCCAACGTCCTGACTTTC
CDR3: CASKMNGGASGANVLTF

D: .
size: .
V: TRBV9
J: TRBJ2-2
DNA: TGTGCCAGCAGCGCCACAGTACAGGAGATTGGCGGGGAGCTGTTTTTT
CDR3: CASSATVQEIGGELFF

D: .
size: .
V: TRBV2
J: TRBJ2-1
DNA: TGTGCCAGCAGCCCAAATTTGGGCAGGGAGCAGTTCTTC
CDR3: CASSPNLGREQFF

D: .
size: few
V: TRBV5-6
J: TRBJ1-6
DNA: TGTGCCAGCAGCTTGGGAGATTGGGGGCAGGGAGAACGGTCACCCCTCCACTTT
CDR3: CASSLGDWGQGERSPLHF

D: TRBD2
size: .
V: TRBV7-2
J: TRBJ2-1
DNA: TGTGCCAGCAGCTTTCCTAGCGGGGAGTACAATGAGCAGTTCTTC
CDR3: CASSFPSGEYNEQFF

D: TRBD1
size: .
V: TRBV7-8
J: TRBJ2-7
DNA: TGTGCCAGCAGCTTCAGTGACAGGGGACACTCCTACGAGCAGTACTTC
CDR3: CASSFSDRGHSYEQYF

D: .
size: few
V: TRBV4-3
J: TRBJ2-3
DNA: TGCGCCAGCAGCCAAGAGGCAGGGGATACGCAGTATTTT
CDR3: CASSQEAGDTQYF

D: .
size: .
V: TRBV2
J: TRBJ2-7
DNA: TGTGCCAGCAGTGAGGAGGTGCTCTCCTACGAGCAGTACTTC
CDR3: CASSEEVLSYEQYF

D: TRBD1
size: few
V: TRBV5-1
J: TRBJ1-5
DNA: TGCGCCAGCAGCTTCGGACAGGGAGGTCAGCCCCAGCATTTT
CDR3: CASSFGQGGQPQHF

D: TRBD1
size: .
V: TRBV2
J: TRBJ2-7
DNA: TGTGCCAGCAGTGGTGGGGACAGGGGGTCCGAGCAGTACTTC
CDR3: CASSGGDRGSEQYF

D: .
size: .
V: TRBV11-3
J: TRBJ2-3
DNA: TGTGCCAGCAGCTTGGGGAGTCGGACAGATACGCAGTATTTT
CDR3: CASSLGSRTDTQYF

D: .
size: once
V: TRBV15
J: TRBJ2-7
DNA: TGTGCCACCAGCAGAGACACCGAGTCCGAGCAGTACTTC
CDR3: CATSRDTESEQYF

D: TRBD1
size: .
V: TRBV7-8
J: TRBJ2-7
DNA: TGTGCCAGCAGCCGGAGGACAGGGGAGCACGAGCAGTACTTC
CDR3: CASSRRTGEHEQYF

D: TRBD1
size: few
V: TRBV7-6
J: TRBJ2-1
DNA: TGTGCCAGCAGCTTAGCTCTAACAGGGGCCCCCTACAATGAGCAGTTCTTC
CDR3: CASSLALTGAPYNEQFF

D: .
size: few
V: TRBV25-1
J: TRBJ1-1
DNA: TGTGCCAGCAGTCTCGGGGGTCTCGGTAGCACTGAAGCTTTCTTT
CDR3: CASSLGGLGSTEAFF

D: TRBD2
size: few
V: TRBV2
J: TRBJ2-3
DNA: TGTGCCAGCAGTGAAAGGCCGGGGAGGACTAGCGGGGTGATCCCTAGCACAGATACGCAGTATTTT
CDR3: CASSERPGRTSGVIPSTDTQYF

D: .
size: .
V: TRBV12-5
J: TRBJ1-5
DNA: TGTGCTAGTGGGCAGGGCGGACAGCCCCAGCATTTT
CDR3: CASGQGGQPQHF

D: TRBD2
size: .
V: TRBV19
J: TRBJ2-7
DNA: TGTGCCGTTACTCGGGGGGAGGGCTACGAGCAGTACTTC
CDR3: CAVTRGEGYEQYF

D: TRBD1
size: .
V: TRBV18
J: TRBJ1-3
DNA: TGTGCCAGCTCATCCACCTCAGGGACAGGCGGAAACACCATATATTTT
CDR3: CASSSTSGTGGNTIYF

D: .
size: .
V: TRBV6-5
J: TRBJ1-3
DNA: TGTGCCAGCAGTTACGGAAGGGGATCTTCCGGAAACACCATATATTTT
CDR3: CASSYGRGSSGNTIYF

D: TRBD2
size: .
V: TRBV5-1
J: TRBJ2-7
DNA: TGCGCCAGCAGCGCCCGAGGCGGGGGGCTCGAGCAGTACTTC
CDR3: CASSARGGGLEQYF

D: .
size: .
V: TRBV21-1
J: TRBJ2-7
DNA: TGTGCCAGCAGCAAACGTGGCAGGGAATTTTCCTACGAGCAGTACTTC
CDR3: CASSKRGREFSYEQYF

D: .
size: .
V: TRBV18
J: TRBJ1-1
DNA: TGTGCCAGCTCCACTTCGGGGGACACTGAAGCTTTCTTT
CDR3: CASSTSGDTEAFF

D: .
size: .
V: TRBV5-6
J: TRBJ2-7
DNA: TGTGCCAGCAGTAAGGGGGTGTTGTCCTACGAGCAGTACTTC
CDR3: CASSKGVLSYEQYF

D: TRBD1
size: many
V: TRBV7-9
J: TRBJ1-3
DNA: TGTGCCAGCAGCTTAGCGGAGGGACAGGCCATCTTT
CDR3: CASSLAEGQAIF

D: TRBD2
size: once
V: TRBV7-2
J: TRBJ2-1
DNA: TGTGCCAGCAGCTTAGAGCGGGGTAGCGGTTCCTACAATGAGCAGTTCTTC
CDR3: CASSLERGSGSYNEQFF

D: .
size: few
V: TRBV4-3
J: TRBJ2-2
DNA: TGCGCCAGCAGCCAAGAGTTAGCAGGGGCCGGGGAGCTGTTTTTT
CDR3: CASSQELAGAGELFF

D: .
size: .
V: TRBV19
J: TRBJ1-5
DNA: TGTGCCAGTAGTTCGACAGGACTAGGGCAGCCCCAGCATTTT
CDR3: CASSSTGLGQPQHF

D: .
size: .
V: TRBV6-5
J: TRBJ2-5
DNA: TGTGCCAGCAGTATTCAACCTAGAGAGACCCAGTACTTC
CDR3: CASSIQPRETQYF

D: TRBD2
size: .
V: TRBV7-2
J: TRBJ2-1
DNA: TGTGCCAGCAGCTTGACTAGCGGGGGGGCCAATGAGCAGTTCTTC
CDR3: CASSLTSGGANEQFF